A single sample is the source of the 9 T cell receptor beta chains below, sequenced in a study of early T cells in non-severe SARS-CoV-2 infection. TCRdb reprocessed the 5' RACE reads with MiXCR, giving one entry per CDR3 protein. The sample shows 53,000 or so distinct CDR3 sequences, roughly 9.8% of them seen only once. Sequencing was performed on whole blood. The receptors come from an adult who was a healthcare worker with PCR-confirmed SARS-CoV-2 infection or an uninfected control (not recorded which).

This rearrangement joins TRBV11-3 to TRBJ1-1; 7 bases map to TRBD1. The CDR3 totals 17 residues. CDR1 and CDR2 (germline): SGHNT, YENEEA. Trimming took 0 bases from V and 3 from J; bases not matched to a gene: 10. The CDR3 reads CASSLDLRGGRDTEAFF. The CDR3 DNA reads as TGTGCCAGCAGCTTAGATCTTCGAGGGGGCAGGGACACTGAAGCTTTCTTT.

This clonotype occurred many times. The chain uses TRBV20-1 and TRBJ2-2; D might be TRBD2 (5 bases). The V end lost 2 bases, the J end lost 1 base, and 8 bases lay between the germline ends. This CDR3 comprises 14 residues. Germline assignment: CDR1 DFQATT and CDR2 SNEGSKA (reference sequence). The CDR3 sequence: CSARLALNTGELFF. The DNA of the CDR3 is TGCAGTGCTAGACTAGCTTTGAACACCGGGGAGCTGTTTTTT.

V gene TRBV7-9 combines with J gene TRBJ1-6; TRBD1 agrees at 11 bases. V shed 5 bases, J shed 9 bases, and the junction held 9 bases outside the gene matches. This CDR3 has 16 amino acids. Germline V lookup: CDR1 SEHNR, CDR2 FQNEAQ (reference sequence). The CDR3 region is CASSGGTGGSRSPLHF. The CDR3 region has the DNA TGTGCCAGCAGCGGAGGGACAGGGGGATCGCGTTCACCCCTCCACTTT.

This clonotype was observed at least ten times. The CDR3 DNA is TGTGCCAGCAGTTACCCCTCCGGGACTAACACCGGGGAGCTGTTTTTT. Translated, it gives CASSYPSGTNTGELFF. The chain recombines TRBV6-5 with TRBJ2-2; possible D gene TRBD2, 6 bases. CDR1 MNHEY and CDR2 SVGAGI come from the germline V gene. This CDR3 is 16 amino acids long. V dropped 2 bases and J dropped 2 bases, with 12 bases sitting between them.

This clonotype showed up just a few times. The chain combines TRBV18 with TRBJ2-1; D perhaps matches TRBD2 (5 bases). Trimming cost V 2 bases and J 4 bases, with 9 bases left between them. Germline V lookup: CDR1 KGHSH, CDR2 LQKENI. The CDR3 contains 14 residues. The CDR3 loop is CASSPAGVYNEQFF. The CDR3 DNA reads TGTGCCAGCTCACCAGCCGGGGTATACAATGAGCAGTTCTTC.

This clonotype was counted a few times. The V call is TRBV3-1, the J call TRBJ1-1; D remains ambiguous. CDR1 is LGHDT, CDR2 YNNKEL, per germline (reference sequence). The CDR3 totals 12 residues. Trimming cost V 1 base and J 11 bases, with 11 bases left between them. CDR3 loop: CASSQASLGAFF. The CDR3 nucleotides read TGTGCCAGCAGCCAAGCGAGCCTCGGGGCTTTCTTT.

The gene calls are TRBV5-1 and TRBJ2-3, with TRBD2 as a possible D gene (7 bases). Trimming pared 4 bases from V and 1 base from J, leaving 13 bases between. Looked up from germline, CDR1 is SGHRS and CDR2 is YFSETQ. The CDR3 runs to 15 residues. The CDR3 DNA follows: TGCGCCAGCAGCCCGGGGGGCAGACGCACAGATACGCAGTATTTT. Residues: CASSPGGRRTDTQYF. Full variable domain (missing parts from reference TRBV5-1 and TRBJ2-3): KAGVTQTPRYLIKTRGQQVTLSCSPISGHRSVSWYQQTPGQGLQFLFEYFSETQRNKGNFPGRFSGRQFSNSRSEMNVSTLELGDSALYLCASSPGGRRTDTQYFGPGTRLTVL.

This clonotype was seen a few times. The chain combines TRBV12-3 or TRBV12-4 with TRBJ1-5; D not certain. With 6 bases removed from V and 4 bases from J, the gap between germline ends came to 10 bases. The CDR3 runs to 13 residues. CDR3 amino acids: CASREGGNQPQHF. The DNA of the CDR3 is TGTGCCAGCAGGGAGGGTGGTAATCAGCCCCAGCATTTT.

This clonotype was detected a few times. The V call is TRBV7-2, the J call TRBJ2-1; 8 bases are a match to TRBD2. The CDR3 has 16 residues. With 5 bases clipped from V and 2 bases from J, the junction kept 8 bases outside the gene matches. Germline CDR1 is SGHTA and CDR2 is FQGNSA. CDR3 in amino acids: CASSLSGSSTYNEQFF. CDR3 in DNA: TGTGCCAGCAGCCTGAGCGGGAGTTCCACCTACAATGAGCAGTTCTTC.